This T cell receptor (beta chain) is from a study of blood T cell repertoires in COVID-19. Across the whole study: The analysed material was cDNA or gDNA that came from T cells, B-cell-depleted T cells, or PBMCs.

Symptom resolution, clearance, or two negative PCRs marked the recovered donors of Cohort 3. Profiled with immunoSEQ multiplex PCR; TCRdb holds only in-frame clones, not every one. The data hold over 200,000 clones, with around 80% observed a single time. This CDR3 is built from 13 residues. Germline CDR1 and CDR2: MNHEY and SVGAGI. Between the trimmed V and J ends, which lost 11 bases and 5 bases, there was a span of 13 bases. This receptor was obtained from a man aged 55 to 70 who had recovered from COVID-19. Sequenced sample: PBMCs or T cells enriched from blood (not recorded which). The rearrangement joins TRBV6-5 to TRBJ1-6, with a possible D match to TRBD1 (5 bases). In DNA form, the CDR3 reads TGTGCCCAAAGCTGGGGGGATAATTCACCCCTCCACTTT. As protein: CAQSWGDNSPLHF.